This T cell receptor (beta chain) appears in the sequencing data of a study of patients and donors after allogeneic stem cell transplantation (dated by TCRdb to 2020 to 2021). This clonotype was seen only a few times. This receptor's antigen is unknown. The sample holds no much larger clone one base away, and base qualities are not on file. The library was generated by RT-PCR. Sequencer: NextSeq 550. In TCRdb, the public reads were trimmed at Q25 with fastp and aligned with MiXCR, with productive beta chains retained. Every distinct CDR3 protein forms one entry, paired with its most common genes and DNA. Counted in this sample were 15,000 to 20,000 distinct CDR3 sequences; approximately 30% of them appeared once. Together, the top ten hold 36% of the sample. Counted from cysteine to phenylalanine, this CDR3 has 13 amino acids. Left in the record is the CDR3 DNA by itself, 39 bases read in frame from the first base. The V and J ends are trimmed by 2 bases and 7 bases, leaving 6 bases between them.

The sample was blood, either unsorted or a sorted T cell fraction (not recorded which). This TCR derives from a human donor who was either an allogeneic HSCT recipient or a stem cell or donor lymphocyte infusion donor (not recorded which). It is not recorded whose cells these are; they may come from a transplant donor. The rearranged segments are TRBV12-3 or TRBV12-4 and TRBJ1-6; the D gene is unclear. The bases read TGTGCCAGCAGTTTATCTGGAAATTCACCCCTCCACTTT. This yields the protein CASSLSGNSPLHF.